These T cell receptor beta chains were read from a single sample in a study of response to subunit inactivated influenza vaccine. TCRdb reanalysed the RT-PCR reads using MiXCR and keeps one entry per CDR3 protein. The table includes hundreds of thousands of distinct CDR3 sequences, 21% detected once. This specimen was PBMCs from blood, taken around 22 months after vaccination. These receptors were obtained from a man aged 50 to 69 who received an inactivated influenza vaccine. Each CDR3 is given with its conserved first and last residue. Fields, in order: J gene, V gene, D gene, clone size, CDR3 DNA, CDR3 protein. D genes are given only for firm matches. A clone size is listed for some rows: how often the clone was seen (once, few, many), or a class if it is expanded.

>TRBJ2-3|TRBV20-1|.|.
TGCAGTGCAAGACTTGGGGGGCGAAACACAGATACGCAGTATTTT
CSARLGGRNTDTQYF
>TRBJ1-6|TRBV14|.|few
TGTGCCAGCAGCCATCTAGCGGATAATTCACCCCTCCACTTT
CASSHLADNSPLHF
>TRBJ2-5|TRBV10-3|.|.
TGTGCCATCAGTGAGTCGACAAACAGGGAAGAGACCCAGTACTTC
CAISESTNREETQYF
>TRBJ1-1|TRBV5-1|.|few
TGCGCCAGCAAGGGAGCCTCAATGAACACTGAAGCTTTCTTT
CASKGASMNTEAFF
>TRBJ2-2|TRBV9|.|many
TGTGCCAGCAGCGTAGCGTCCGGGGAGCTGTTTTTT
CASSVASGELFF
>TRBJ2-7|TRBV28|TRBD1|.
TGTGCCAGCAGGGGACAGGGTTCCTACGAGCAGTACTTC
CASRGQGSYEQYF
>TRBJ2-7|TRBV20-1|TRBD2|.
TGCAGTGCTACAGGGACTAGCGGGAGATACGAGCAGTACTTC
CSATGTSGRYEQYF
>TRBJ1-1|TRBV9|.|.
TGTGCCAGCAGCCCCCATTGGGGGCTCACTGAAGCTTTCTTT
CASSPHWGLTEAFF
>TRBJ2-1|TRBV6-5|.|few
TGTGCCAGCAGTTTGGACACAAGGACATACAATGAGCAGTTCTTC
CASSLDTRTYNEQFF
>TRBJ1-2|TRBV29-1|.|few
TGCAGCGTTGCCCTCGCGGGCGGCGGCTACACCTTC
CSVALAGGGYTF
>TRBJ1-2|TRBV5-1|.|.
TGCGCCAGCAGCGAGGACAGTAACTATTGCTACACCTTC
CASSEDSNYCYTF
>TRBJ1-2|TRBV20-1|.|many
TGCAGTGCTAGAGGTGTCAACTCTAACTATGGCTACACCTTC
CSARGVNSNYGYTF
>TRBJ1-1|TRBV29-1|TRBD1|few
TGCAGCGCCGTGGGACAGATGAACACTGAAGCTTTCTTT
CSAVGQMNTEAFF
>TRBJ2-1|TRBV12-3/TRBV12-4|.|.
TGTGCCAGCAGTTTAGGGCAGGGTCGGTACAATGAGCAGTTCTTC
CASSLGQGRYNEQFF
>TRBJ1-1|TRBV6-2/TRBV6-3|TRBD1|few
TGTGCCAGCTGGGACAGGGACACTGAAGCTTTCTTT
CASWDRDTEAFF
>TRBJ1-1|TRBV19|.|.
TGTGCCAGTAGTATTCCGGGGTCACAAAGCGCTTTCTTT
CASSIPGSQSAFF
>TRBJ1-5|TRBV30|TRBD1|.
TGTGCCTGGAGTGGGACAGGGGATCAGCCCCAGCATTTT
CAWSGTGDQPQHF
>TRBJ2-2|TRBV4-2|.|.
TGTGCCAGCAGCCAAGCTCCCCTAGCTGCCGGGGAGCTGTTTTTT
CASSQAPLAAGELFF
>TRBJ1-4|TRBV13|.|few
TGTGCCAGCAGCTCCGCGGGCCGTAGTAATGAAAAACTGTTTTTT
CASSSAGRSNEKLFF
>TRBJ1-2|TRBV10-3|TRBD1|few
TGTGCCATCAGTGAGTCGCCGGGGACAGGGGCTGTGGGCTATGGCTACACCTTC
CAISESPGTGAVGYGYTF